One sample yielded the 26 T cell receptor beta chains listed below, sequenced in a study of OX40 agonist ivuxolimab in advanced cancers. Some clones are missing from TCRdb's copy, which holds only in-frame ones; the method was immunoSEQ multiplex PCR. The table includes some 62,000 clones, roughly nine tenths detected once. The source was CD4+ or CD8+ T cells sorted from blood, collected in a trial of the OX40 agonist ivuxolimab. The source of these receptors is an adult with an advanced solid tumor such as melanoma, head and neck, liver or kidney cancer.

This rearrangement joins TRBV4-2 to TRBJ2-1; D might be TRBD1 or TRBD2, each matching 5 bases. The V end was cut by 0 bases, the J end by 12 bases, with 18 bases between. CDR1 is LGHNA and CDR2 is YNFKEQ in the germline V gene. This CDR3 has 15 amino acids. CDR3 sequence reads: CASSQDGDRLTSQFF. In nucleotides, the CDR3 is TGTGCCAGCAGCCAAGACGGGGACCGACTCACGTCGCAGTTCTTC.

The J gene is TRBJ2-5, the V gene TRBV19, with D tentatively TRBD2 (6 bases). CDR1 is LNHDA and CDR2 is SQIVND in the germline V gene (reference sequence). CDR3 length equals 14 residues. Trimming pared 3 bases from V and 1 base from J, leaving 9 bases between. CDR3 bases: TGTGCCAGTAGTATCAGGAGGGGCCAAGAGACCCAGTACTTC. It is translated as CASSIRRGQETQYF.

The chain couples TRBV30 to TRBJ1-1; a weak D match, TRBD1 (6 bases). Germline lookup yields CDR1 GTSNPN and CDR2 SVGIG (reference sequence). This CDR3 region has 17 residues. The germline V and J ends were trimmed by 4 bases and 0 bases, with 21 bases remaining between them. Here the CDR3 DNA reads TGTGCCTGGACCAGGGGTGGGCCGACGACTTTGAACACTGAAGCTTTCTTT. As protein: CAWTRGGPTTLNTEAFF.

This clone was detected once. V usage is TRBV6-1 and J usage is TRBJ2-5; D ambiguous. The germline V gene encodes CDR1 MNHNS and CDR2 SASEGT. Trimming cost V 7 bases and J 7 bases, with 22 bases left between them. The CDR3 spans 15 residues. The DNA of the CDR3 is TGTGCCAGCAATGTGGACGGAGCGTTGGGGTGGACCCAGTACTTC. This sequence encodes CASNVDGALGWTQYF.

In DNA form, the CDR3 reads TGTGCCAGTATTATCTCGGTGACTAGCAATCAGCCCCAGCATTTT. Translation gives CASIISVTSNQPQHF. V usage is TRBV19 and J usage is TRBJ1-5; D remains unclear. The V and J ends lost 7 bases and 0 bases respectively, with 13 bases between them. Germline V CDR1 and CDR2: LNHDA, SQIVND (reference sequence). The CDR3 extends over 15 amino acids. Full variable domain (remainder filled in from reference TRBV19 and TRBJ1-5): DGGITQSPKYLFRKEGQNVTLSCEQNLNHDAMYWYRQDPGQGLRLIYYSQIVNDFQKGDIAEGYSVSREKKESFPLTVTSAQKNPTAFYLCASIISVTSNQPQHFGDGTRLSIL.

There are a few counts of this clone. The rearrangement uses TRBV16 and TRBJ1-2; D is ambiguous. The V end lost 0 bases, the J end lost 5 bases, and 7 bases lay between the germline ends. This CDR3 comprises 13 residues. The V gene's germline CDR1 is KGHSY and CDR2 FQNENV. For the CDR3, the DNA is TGTGCCAGCAGCCAATCGAACGGGTATGGCTACACCTTC. Translation gives CASSQSNGYGYTF. The full variable domain, completed using reference TRBV16 and TRBJ1-2, is GEEVAQTPKHLVRGEGQKAKLYCAPIKGHSYVFWYQQVLKNEFKFLISFQNENVFDETGMPKERFSAKCLPNSPCSLEIQATKLEDSAVYFCASSQSNGYGYTFGSGTRLTVV.

The rearrangement links TRBV7-8 to TRBJ2-7, with 13 positions matching TRBD2. The CDR3 extends over 16 amino acids. Unmatched junction bases numbered 7, after V lost 5 bases and J lost 3 bases. Germline-derived CDR1 and CDR2 are SGHVS and FQNEAQ. CDR3 residues: CASSPRTSGSVYEQYF. CDR3 in DNA: TGTGCCAGCAGCCCTAGGACTAGCGGGAGTGTCTACGAGCAGTACTTC.

The chain is built from TRBV10-3 and TRBJ1-2, with D maybe TRBD1 (6 bases). Trimming pared 3 bases from V and 3 bases from J, leaving 14 bases between. Germline loops: CDR1 ENHRY, CDR2 SYGVKD. This CDR3 spans 15 amino acids. The CDR3 spells CAISDRGGGDYGYTF. The CDR3 DNA sequence: TGTGCCATCAGTGACAGGGGCGGAGGGGACTATGGCTACACCTTC.

The sample holds one count of this clone. V is TRBV2 and J is TRBJ1-2; the D is unclear. CDR3 length: 14 residues. V was pared by 2 bases and J by 8 bases, with 15 bases between. CDR1 and CDR2 (germline): SNHLY, FYNNEI. CDR3 amino acids: CASSEIGSERGYTF. The CDR3 bases are TGTGCCAGCAGTGAAATCGGCAGCGAAAGGGGCTACACCTTC. Full variable domain (missing parts from reference TRBV2 and TRBJ1-2): EPEVTQTPSHQVTQMGQEVILRCVPISNHLYFYWYRQILGQKVEFLVSFYNNEISEKSEIFDDQFSVERPDGSNFTLKIRSTKLEDSAMYFCASSEIGSERGYTFGSGTRLTVV.

This chain links TRBV6-5 with TRBJ2-7; D might be TRBD2 (5 bases). This CDR3 is built from 14 residues. Trimming took 4 bases from V and 6 from J, leaving 16 bases between them. Per germline, CDR1 MNHEY and CDR2 SVGAGI. CDR3 sequence reads: CASSSRGLVSEQYF. Written as DNA, the CDR3 is TGTGCCAGCAGTTCTCGGGGTTTAGTGAGCGAGCAGTACTTC.

This clone was recorded once. The chain recombines TRBV7-8 with TRBJ2-1; 9 bases agree with TRBD2. The ends lost 4 bases at V and 10 bases at J; junction bases unmatched: 11. Germline V gene data show CDR1 as SGHVS and CDR2 as FQNEAQ. The CDR3 runs to 15 residues. The CDR3 region is CASSSIIAGVNEQFF. The DNA of the CDR3 is TGTGCCAGCAGCTCAATTATAGCGGGAGTAAACGAGCAGTTCTTC.

The chain carries TRBV7-9 and TRBJ2-7, with D possibly matching TRBD1 (6 bases). This CDR3 region has 16 residues. V lost 5 bases to trimming and J lost 5 bases, with 22 bases between them. CDR1 and CDR2 (germline): SEHNR, FQNEAQ (reference sequence). The CDR3 nucleotides are TGTGCCAGCAGCCACGGCCGGGACATCCCCGTCCACGAGCAGTACTTC. Amino acid sequence: CASSHGRDIPVHEQYF.

The table lists this clone with a count of one. The CDR3 sequence is CASSLEIAGSQETQYF. The DNA of the CDR3 is TGTGCCAGCAGCTTGGAAATAGCGGGATCTCAAGAGACCCAGTACTTC. The chain employs TRBV5-4 and TRBJ2-5, with 8 positions matching TRBD2. This CDR3 comprises 16 residues. Germline values: CDR1 SGHNT, CDR2 YYREEE (reference sequence). With V trimmed by 0 bases and J by 2 bases, 6 bases remained unmatched.

The genes are TRBV6-6 and TRBJ2-1; 8 bases are shared with TRBD2. This CDR3 spans 15 amino acids. Germline V gives CDR1 MNHNY, CDR2 SVGAGI (reference sequence). The ends lost 5 bases at V and 2 bases at J; junction bases unmatched: 5. The CDR3: CASSPQRETYNEQFF. Written as DNA, the CDR3 is TGTGCCAGCAGTCCGCAGCGGGAGACCTACAATGAGCAGTTCTTC.

The V call is TRBV30, the J call TRBJ1-2, with a weak D call TRBD1 (6 bases). Trimming left V 1 base short and J 6 bases short, with 24 bases between. CDR3 length equals 17 residues. Germline CDR1 reads GTSNPN; CDR2 reads SVGIG (reference sequence). CDR3 sequence reads: CAWSGGQGPSWINGYTF. CDR3 nucleotides: TGTGCCTGGAGTGGAGGGCAGGGGCCCAGCTGGATCAATGGCTACACCTTC.

The V gene is TRBV11-2, the J gene TRBJ2-3; 10 bases are shared with TRBD2. V dropped 1 base and J dropped 3; count of bases not matched to a gene: 1. Germline loops: CDR1 SGHAT, CDR2 FQNNGV. This CDR3 comprises 15 residues. The CDR3 is CASSLAAGGTDTQYF. CDR3 DNA: TGTGCCAGCAGCTTAGCAGCGGGAGGGACAGATACGCAGTATTTT.

The rearrangement links TRBV9 to TRBJ2-1; TRBD2 aligns across 11 bases. With 2 bases clipped from V and 5 bases from J, the junction kept 21 bases outside the gene matches. This CDR3 is built from 21 residues. Looked up from germline, CDR1 is SGDLS and CDR2 is YYNGEE. The DNA of the CDR3 is TGTGCCAGCAGCGTTACCGCTCAGGGGGGTTTAGCGGGAGGGAGCGACAATGAGCAGTTCTTC. Translating gives CASSVTAQGGLAGGSDNEQFF.

The rearrangement links TRBV11-2 to TRBJ2-7, with 13 bases lining up with TRBD2. V lost 5 bases, J lost 2 bases, and 6 bases stayed unmatched. The CDR3 totals 16 residues. The germline gives CDR1 SGHAT, CDR2 FQNNGV. The CDR3 is CASSPGTSGDTYEQYF. CDR3 DNA: TGTGCCAGCAGCCCCGGGACTAGCGGGGACACCTACGAGCAGTACTTC.

This chain links TRBV10-3 with TRBJ2-3; 13 bases are shared with TRBD2. After removal of 6 bases from V and 1 base from J, the junction contained 1 base not matched to a gene. Germline CDR1 reads ENHRY; CDR2 reads SYGVKD. The CDR3 is 15 residues long. As DNA, the CDR3 is TGTGCCATCAGCGGACTAGCGGGGGGCACAGATACGCAGTATTTT. This codes for CAISGLAGGTDTQYF.

The rearrangement uses TRBV27 and TRBJ1-1, with D maybe TRBD1 (6 bases). Trimming left V 1 base short and J 6 bases short, with 12 bases between. Germline CDR1 MNHEY, CDR2 SMNVEV (reference sequence). This CDR3 comprises 14 residues. The CDR3 region has the DNA TGTGCCAGCAGTTTATTGTCGGGGGCGGCTGAAGCTTTCTTT. Translated: CASSLLSGAAEAFF.

The CDR3 loop is CAIRGDSSYEQYF. In DNA form, the CDR3 reads TGTGCCATCAGGGGGGACAGCTCCTACGAGCAGTACTTC. The V call is TRBV10-3, the J call TRBJ2-7, with 7 bases aligning to TRBD1. Germline CDR1 ENHRY, CDR2 SYGVKD. J gave up 0 bases and V 6 bases, and 2 bases lay outside the gene matches. This CDR3 contains 13 residues.

V is TRBV18 and J is TRBJ2-7; 12 bases map to TRBD2. The trim removed 0 bases at V and 6 bases at J, leaving 3 bases unmatched. CDR1 is KGHSH and CDR2 is LQKENI in the germline V gene. The CDR3 is 15 amino acids. Written as DNA, the CDR3 is TGTGCCAGCTCACCACCGGGACTAGCGGGCGGCGAGCAGTACTTC. Its protein product is CASSPPGLAGGEQYF.

This sequence joins TRBV6-5 and TRBJ1-6; unclear D gene. Germline loops: CDR1 MNHEY, CDR2 SVGAGI. This CDR3 has 13 amino acids. V lost 5 bases and J lost 9, with 11 bases in between. CDR3 nucleotide sequence: TGTGCCAGCAGTCCCACGCTCGGTTCACCCCTCCACTTT. Protein product: CASSPTLGSPLHF.

This rearrangement joins TRBV6-5 to TRBJ2-7; 8 bases agree with TRBD1. The CDR3 consists of 12 residues. Germline V gene data show CDR1 as MNHEY and CDR2 as SVGAGI. Losses at the gene ends were 4 bases for V and 6 bases for J; bases not matched to a gene: 2. Written as DNA, the CDR3 is TGTGCCAGCAGTTTAACAGGGGGCGAGCAGTACTTC. This translates into CASSLTGGEQYF.

DNA of the CDR3: TGTGCCACCAGCAATCGAGGGTTCGACGAGCAGTACTTC. Encoded protein: CATSNRGFDEQYF. The chain couples TRBV15 to TRBJ2-7, with D possibly matching TRBD2 (5 bases). Trimming left V 4 bases short and J 5 bases short, with 12 bases between. Germline V CDR1 and CDR2: LNHNV, YYDKDF (reference sequence). The CDR3 sequence is 13 residues long. Full variable domain (remainder filled in from reference TRBV15 and TRBJ2-7): DAMVIQNPRYQVTQFGKPVTLSCSQTLNHNVMYWYQQKSSQAPKLLFHYYDKDFNNEADTPDNFQSRRPNTSFCFLDIRSPGLGDTAMYLCATSNRGFDEQYFGPGTRLTVT.

The chain uses TRBV19 and TRBJ1-1; tentative D call: TRBD1 (6 bases). The CDR3 has 14 residues. V lost 5 bases and J 1 base, leaving 11 bases between the germline ends. Germline V CDR1 and CDR2: LNHDA, SQIVND (reference sequence). CDR3 sequence reads: CASSLPTGNTEAFF. The DNA of the CDR3 is TGTGCCAGTAGTCTCCCGACAGGGAACACTGAAGCTTTCTTT.